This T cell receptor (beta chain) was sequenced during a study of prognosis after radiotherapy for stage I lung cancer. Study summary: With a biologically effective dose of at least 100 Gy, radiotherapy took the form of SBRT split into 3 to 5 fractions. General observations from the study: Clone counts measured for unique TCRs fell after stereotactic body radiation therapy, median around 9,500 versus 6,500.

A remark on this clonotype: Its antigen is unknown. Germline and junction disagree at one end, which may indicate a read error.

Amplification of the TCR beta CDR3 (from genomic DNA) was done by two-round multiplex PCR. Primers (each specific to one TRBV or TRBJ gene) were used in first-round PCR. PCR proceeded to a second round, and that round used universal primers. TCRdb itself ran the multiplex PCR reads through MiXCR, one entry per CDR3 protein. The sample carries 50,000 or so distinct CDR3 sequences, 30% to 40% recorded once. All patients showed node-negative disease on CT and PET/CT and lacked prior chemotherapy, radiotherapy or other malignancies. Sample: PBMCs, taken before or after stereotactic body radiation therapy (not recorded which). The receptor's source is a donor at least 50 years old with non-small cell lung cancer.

The CDR3 sequence: CASGLIAGAGANVLTF. The CDR3 bases are TGTGCCAGCGGTCTTATCGCAGGGGCTGGGGCCAACGTCCTTACTTTC. The chain has TRBV7-2 and TRBJ2-6; D possibly corresponds to TRBD1 (6 bases). There are 16 residues in the CDR3. Germline lookup yields CDR1 SGHTA and CDR2 FQGNSA.